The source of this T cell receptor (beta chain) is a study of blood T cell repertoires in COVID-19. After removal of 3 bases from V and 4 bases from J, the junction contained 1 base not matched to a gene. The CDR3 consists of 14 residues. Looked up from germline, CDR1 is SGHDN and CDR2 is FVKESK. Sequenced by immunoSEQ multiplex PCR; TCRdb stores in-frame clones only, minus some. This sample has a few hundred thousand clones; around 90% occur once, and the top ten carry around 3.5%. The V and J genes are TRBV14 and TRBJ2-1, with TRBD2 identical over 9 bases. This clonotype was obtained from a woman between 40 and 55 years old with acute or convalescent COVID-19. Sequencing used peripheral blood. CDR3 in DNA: TGTGCCAGCAGCCAGCGGGGGGGATACAATGAGCAGTTCTTC. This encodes CASSQRGGYNEQFF.